A single T cell receptor beta chain is shown here with its context. Its antigen is not identified. The sample belongs to a study of T cell responses to AZD1222 COVID-19 vaccine. Findings of the study overall: With two AZD1222 doses given, Spike-specific TCR breadth and depth both rose. Only a handful of AZD1222 recipients were seropositive at baseline. Clonal diversity was possibly underestimated; the donors were predominantly white British and more often female.

TCRdb's table, derived via immunoSEQ multiplex PCR, lists solely in-frame clones and lacks some. The sample includes around 100,000 clones, 91% of them seen just once. The CDR3 loop spans 11 amino acids. Trimming pared 3 bases from V and 4 bases from J, leaving 6 bases between. From germline, CDR1 is SQVTM and CDR2 ANQGSEA. This TCR came from an adult in good health. The chain joins TRBV29-1 to TRBJ1-2; D remains unclear. The sample in question was peripheral blood, obtained on day 0 of AZD1222 vaccination. CDR3 in amino acids: CSVEGVYGYTF. The CDR3 bases are TGCAGCGTTGAGGGAGTCTATGGCTACACCTTC.